Given below is one T cell receptor (beta chain) in context. These data are taken from a study of blood T cell repertoires in COVID-19. The overall study: Material from acute and convalescent COVID-19 was sourced from the United States, Italy and Spain.

Germline assignment: CDR1 SGHTA and CDR2 FQGNSA. The germline V and J ends were trimmed by 1 base and 3 bases, with 19 bases remaining between them. The CDR3 totals 18 residues. Participant age was roughly 18 to 95 years, and participants resided in about 25 US areas. This table comes from immunoSEQ multiplex PCR, and its TCRdb copy is limited to in-frame clones, with some not included. The sample carries more than 250,000 clones, 87% recorded once. The specimen was PBMCs or T cells enriched from blood (not recorded which). This clonotype was sampled from a woman in her 30s who had recovered from COVID-19. The chain has TRBV7-2 and TRBJ1-3; a possible D gene is TRBD1 (5 bases). The CDR3: CASSLVGRAVSLGNTIYF. For the CDR3, the DNA is TGTGCCAGCAGCTTAGTCGGCAGGGCAGTCTCCCTTGGAAACACCATATATTTT.